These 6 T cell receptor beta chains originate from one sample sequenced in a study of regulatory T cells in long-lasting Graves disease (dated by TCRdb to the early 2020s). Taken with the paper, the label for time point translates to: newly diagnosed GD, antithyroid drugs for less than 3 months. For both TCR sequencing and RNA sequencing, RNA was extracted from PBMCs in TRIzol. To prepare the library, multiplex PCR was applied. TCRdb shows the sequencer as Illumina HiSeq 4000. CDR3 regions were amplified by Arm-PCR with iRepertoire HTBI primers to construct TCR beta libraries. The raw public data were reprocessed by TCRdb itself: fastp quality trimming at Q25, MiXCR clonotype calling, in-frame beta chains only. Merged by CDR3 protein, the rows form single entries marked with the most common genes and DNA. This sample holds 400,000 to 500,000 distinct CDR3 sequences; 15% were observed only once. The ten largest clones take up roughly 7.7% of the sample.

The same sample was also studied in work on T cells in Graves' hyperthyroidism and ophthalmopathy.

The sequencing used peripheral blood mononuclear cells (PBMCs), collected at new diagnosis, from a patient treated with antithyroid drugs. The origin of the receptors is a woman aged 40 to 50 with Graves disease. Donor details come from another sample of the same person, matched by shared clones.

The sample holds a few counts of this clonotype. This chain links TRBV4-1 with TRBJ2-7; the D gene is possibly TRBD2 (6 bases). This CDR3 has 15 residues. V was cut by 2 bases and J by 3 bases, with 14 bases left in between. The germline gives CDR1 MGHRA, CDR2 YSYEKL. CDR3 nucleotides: TGCGCCAGCAGCCAAAATAGCGGCCCGGGCTACGAGCAGTACTTC. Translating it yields CASSQNSGPGYEQYF.

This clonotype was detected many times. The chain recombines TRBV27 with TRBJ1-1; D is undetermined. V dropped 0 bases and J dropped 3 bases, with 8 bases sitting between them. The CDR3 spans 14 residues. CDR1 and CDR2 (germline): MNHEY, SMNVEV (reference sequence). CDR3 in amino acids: CASSLSGSYTEAFF. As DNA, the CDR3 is TGTGCCAGCAGTTTATCTGGTAGTTACACTGAAGCTTTCTTT.

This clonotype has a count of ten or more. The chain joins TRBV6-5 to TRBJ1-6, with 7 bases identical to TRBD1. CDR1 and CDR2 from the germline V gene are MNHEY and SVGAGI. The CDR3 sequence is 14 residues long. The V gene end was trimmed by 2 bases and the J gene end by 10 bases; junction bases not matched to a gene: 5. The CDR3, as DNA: TGTGCCAGCAGTTACAGGGGGCTTAGGTCACCCCTCCACTTT. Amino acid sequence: CASSYRGLRSPLHF.

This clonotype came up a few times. CDR3 DNA: TGCGCCAGCAGTGAAGGTCGGGAACAGGTCCCCCAGGCAGAAGGCATGAACACTGAAGCTTTCTTT. Translation: CASSEGREQVPQAEGMNTEAFF. The chain couples TRBV10-1 to TRBJ1-1, with a possible D match to TRBD1 (5 bases). CDR1 and CDR2 (germline): WNHNN, SYGVQD (reference sequence). Trimming pared 3 bases from V and 0 bases from J, leaving 32 bases between. The CDR3 sequence is 22 residues long.

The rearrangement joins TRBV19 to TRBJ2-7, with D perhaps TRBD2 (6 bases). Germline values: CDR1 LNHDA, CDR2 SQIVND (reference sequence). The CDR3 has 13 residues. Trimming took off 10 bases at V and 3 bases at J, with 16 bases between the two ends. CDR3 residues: CAISGVADYEQYF. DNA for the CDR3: TGTGCCATCTCGGGGGTAGCGGACTACGAGCAGTACTTC.

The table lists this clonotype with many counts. CDR3 loop: CASSEADRGPYEQYF. The CDR3 region has the DNA TGTGCCAGCAGTGAGGCGGACAGGGGGCCTTACGAGCAGTACTTC. The V and J genes are TRBV2 and TRBJ2-7, with 11 bases matching TRBD1. CDR3 length equals 15 residues. V lost 3 bases and J lost 4; bases outside the gene matches: 5. CDR1 and CDR2 from the germline V gene are SNHLY and FYNNEI.